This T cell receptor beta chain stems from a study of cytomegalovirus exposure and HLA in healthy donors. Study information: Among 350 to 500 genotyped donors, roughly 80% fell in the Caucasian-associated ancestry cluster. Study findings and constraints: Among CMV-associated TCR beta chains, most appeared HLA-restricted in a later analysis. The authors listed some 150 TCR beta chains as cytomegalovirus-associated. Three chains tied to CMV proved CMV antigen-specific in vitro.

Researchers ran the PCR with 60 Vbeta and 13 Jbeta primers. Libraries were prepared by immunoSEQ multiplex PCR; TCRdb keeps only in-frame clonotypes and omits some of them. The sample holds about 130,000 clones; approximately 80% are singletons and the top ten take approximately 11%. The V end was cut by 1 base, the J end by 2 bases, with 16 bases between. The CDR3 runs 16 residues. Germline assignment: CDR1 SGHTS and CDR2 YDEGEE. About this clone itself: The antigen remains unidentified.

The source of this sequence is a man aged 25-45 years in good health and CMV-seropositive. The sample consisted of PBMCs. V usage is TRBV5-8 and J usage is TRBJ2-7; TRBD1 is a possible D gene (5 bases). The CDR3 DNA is TGTGCCAGCAGCTTGCTCGGGCCAGGGTTCCCCTACGAGCAGTACTTC. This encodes CASSLLGPGFPYEQYF.